The 5 T cell receptor beta chains given below trace back to one sample, sequenced in a study of T cells in women clearing cervical HPV infection. Profiling relied on immunoSEQ multiplex PCR, and the TCRdb table lists in-frame clones only, not all of them. With tens of thousands of clones in the sample, the ten largest clones hold roughly 9.1%. The sequenced sample was blood buffy coat. The receptors shown here come from a woman aged 18-70 years with a cervical HPV16 infection that either progressed to CIN3+ or cleared (not recorded which).

Points on this clone: The CDR3 goes on 3 residues after the read ends, and that part is filled in from the germline J gene. The gene calls are TRBV6-2 or TRBV6-3 and TRBJ2-7; TRBD1 matches at 7 bases. CDR1 and CDR2 (germline): MNHEY, SVGEGT. V was clipped by 0 bases and J by 2 bases; unmatched bases: 1. The CDR3 has 14 amino acids. The sequenced CDR3 bases are TGTGCCAGCAGTTACTCCAGGGGGACCTACGAG. Translated, it gives CASSYSRGTYE. The whole CDR3 protein reads CASSYSRGTYEQYF.

Regarding this clone: From the germline J gene comes the end of the CDR3, since the read stops 3 residues before it. Other DNA variants within this sample encode the same CDR3. The chain is built from TRBV2 and TRBJ1-2, with D possibly being TRBD1 (5 bases). The germline CDR1 and CDR2 sequences are SNHLY and FYNNEI. The CDR3 covers 12 residues. The ends were cut back, 2 bases at V and 4 bases at J, with 5 bases in the middle. CDR3 DNA, as far as it was read: TGTGCCAGCAGTGAAAGGGGCTATGGC. Translating gives CASSERGYG. The whole CDR3 is CASSERGYGYTF.

Turning to this clone: The read ends 3 residues before the CDR3 terminus; that terminus is restored from the germline J gene. This rearrangement joins TRBV30 to TRBJ2-3; the D gene is possibly TRBD1 (5 bases). The CDR3 is 14 residues long. Germline V gene sequence: CDR1 GTSNPN, CDR2 SVGIG (reference sequence). V lost 2 bases, J lost 1 base, and 10 bases lay in between. CDR3 sequence: CAWSHPRGTDTQYF. The CDR3 DNA, read in part, is TGTGCCTGGAGTCACCCCAGGGGCACAGATACG.

A note on this clone: Sequencing ends 3 residues short of the CDR3 end; the germline J gene provides the rest. The chain employs TRBV5-1 and TRBJ2-7; 8 bases match TRBD1. With 2 bases clipped from V and 3 bases from J, the junction kept 4 bases outside the gene matches. Germline lookup yields CDR1 SGHRS and CDR2 YFSETQ. CDR3 size: 14 residues. The CDR3 here is CASSFSGGNYEQYF. The CDR3 bases that were read are TGCGCCAGCAGCTTTTCAGGGGGCAACTACGAG.

For this clone: The read comes to an end 3 residues before the CDR3 does, leaving the germline J gene to fill in the end. The genes are TRBV20-1 and TRBJ2-3; 8 bases match TRBD1. The junction had 12 bases not matched to a gene; V was cut back by 1 base and J by 3 bases. Germline-derived CDR1 and CDR2 are DFQATT and SNEGSKA (reference sequence). This CDR3 spans 17 amino acids. The sequenced part of the CDR3 DNA is TGCAGTGCTAGAGCTGGACAGGGAGGTGGGATGACAGATACG. It specifies CSARAGQGGGMTDT. In full, the CDR3 is CSARAGQGGGMTDTQYF.